In this sample, the clone carrying this T cell receptor beta chain turned up once. This sample is part of a study of blood T cell repertoires in COVID-19. Study at large: Sample material is recorded as cDNA or gDNA derived from T cells, B-cell-depleted T cells, or PBMCs.

The protocol was immunoSEQ multiplex PCR, while the TCRdb copy is restricted to in-frame clones and leaves out a portion. The sample contains 450,000 to 500,000 clones, 70% to 90% of which appear only once. Germline V gene data show CDR1 as SGHTA and CDR2 as FQGNSA. The CDR3 is 17 amino acids. V was clipped by 5 bases and J by 0 bases; unmatched bases: 9. The TCR originated in a human donor in a cohort sampled during active COVID-19. The sample consisted of peripheral blood. V is TRBV7-2 and J is TRBJ1-5; 8 bases align to TRBD1. CDR3 in amino acids: CASSQTGDRNSNQPQHF. DNA for the CDR3: TGTGCCAGCAGCCAGACAGGGGACCGAAATAGCAATCAGCCCCAGCATTTT.